These 11 T cell receptor beta chains were all obtained from the same sample, sequenced in a study of regulatory T cells in long-lasting Graves disease. According to the study, TCR beta libraries were built with iRepertoire HTBI primers and CDR3-region Arm-PCR. TCRdb processed the multiplex PCR reads anew with MiXCR; each CDR3 protein has one entry. The sample carries around 480,000 distinct CDR3 sequences, under 20% recorded once. Noted time point: newly diagnosed GD, antithyroid drugs for less than 3 months. With RNA extracted from PBMCs as input, the TCR library was made. A further study also used this sample, focusing on T cells in Graves' hyperthyroidism and ophthalmopathy.

The specimen was peripheral blood mononuclear cells (PBMCs), collected at new diagnosis, from a patient treated with antithyroid drugs. These receptors came from a man in his forties with Graves disease.

This clonotype was observed a few times. This rearrangement joins TRBV20-1 to TRBJ2-2; 7 nucleotides align to TRBD1. There are 14 residues in the CDR3. Germline V gene data show CDR1 as DFQATT and CDR2 as SNEGSKA (reference sequence). The V gene end was trimmed by 3 bases and the J gene end by 4 bases; junction bases not matched to a gene: 5. The CDR3 reads CSARRQGVTGELFF. DNA of the CDR3: TGCAGTGCTAGGCGGCAGGGGGTCACCGGGGAGCTGTTTTTT.

The chain employs TRBV6-1 and TRBJ2-7, with D possibly matching TRBD2 (5 bases). Trimming removed 1 base from V and 7 bases from J, with 11 bases in between. The V gene's germline CDR1 is MNHNS and CDR2 SASEGT. The CDR3 totals 13 residues. DNA for the CDR3: TGTGCCAGCAGTGAAGGAGGGTTCGGAGAGCAGTACTTC. Translating it yields CASSEGGFGEQYF.

This clonotype was seen repeatedly, ten times or more. The V and J genes are TRBV5-8 and TRBJ2-5, with TRBD1 as a possible D gene (5 bases). Trimming took 4 bases from V and 4 from J, leaving 17 bases between them. Germline V gene sequence: CDR1 SGHTS, CDR2 YDEGEE. The CDR3 runs 15 residues. The CDR3 region has the DNA TGTGCCAGCAGCCTCGGATGGGGCAACAGAGAGACCCAGTACTTC. Its translation is CASSLGWGNRETQYF.

This clonotype has a handful of counts. The chain links TRBV2 to TRBJ2-1; 10 nucleotides match TRBD2. The CDR3 runs to 16 residues. J lost 6 bases, V lost 6 bases, and 11 bases had no gene match. Germline loops: CDR1 SNHLY, CDR2 FYNNEI. The CDR3 sequence is CASSRRAGGPVNEQFF. CDR3 sequence (DNA): TGTGCCAGCAGCCGGAGAGCGGGAGGGCCGGTCAATGAGCAGTTCTTC.

This clonotype came up a few times. The rearrangement joins TRBV7-2 to TRBJ2-5, with TRBD2 as a possible D gene (6 bases). Per germline, CDR1 SGHTA and CDR2 FQGNSA. V was pared by 4 bases and J by 3 bases, with 9 bases between. The CDR3 spans 13 residues. DNA for the CDR3: TGTGCCAGCAGCTCTGAGCGGGAAGAGACCCAGTACTTC. It specifies CASSSEREETQYF.

This clonotype was seen at least ten times. This chain uses TRBV7-2 with TRBJ2-1; D remains unclear. The V gene's germline CDR1 is SGHTA and CDR2 FQGNSA. The germline V and J ends were trimmed by 1 base and 7 bases, with 11 bases remaining between them. The CDR3 consists of 14 residues. CDR3 sequence (DNA): TGTGCCAGCAGCTTAGACCAGGCGGTAAATGAGCAGTTCTTC. Translation: CASSLDQAVNEQFF.

Details on this clonotype: A much larger clone differs by one base, so this may be a read error. The chain joins TRBV28 to TRBJ2-1; D gene uncertain. The CDR3 length is 12 residues. Germline lookup yields CDR1 MDHEN and CDR2 SYDVKM. V lost 6 bases, J lost 8 bases, and 11 bases lay in between. The CDR3 coding sequence is TGTGCCAGCAGCGCGGCCATACATGAGCAGTTCTTC. This gives the protein CASSAAIHEQFF. The full variable domain, in which reference TRBV28 and TRBJ2-1 provide the parts outside the CDR3, is DVKVTQSSRYLVKRTGEKVFLECVQDMDHENMFWYRQDPGLGLRLIYFSYDVKMKEKGDIPEGYSVSREKKERFSLILESASTNQTSMYLCASSAAIHEQFFGPGTRLTVL.

This clonotype came up many times. The chain recombines TRBV28 with TRBJ2-3; D is possibly TRBD2 (6 bases). The CDR3 extends over 16 amino acids. Trimming stripped 4 bases from V and 2 bases from J, with 16 bases between. Per the germline V gene, CDR1 is MDHEN and CDR2 is SYDVKM. For the CDR3, the DNA is TGTGCCAGCAGTTCTACGCCTGGAGGGCCCACAGATACGCAGTATTTT. Its protein is CASSSTPGGPTDTQYF.

As concerns this clonotype: The junction and the germline gene differ at one end; a read error may be behind it. The V call is TRBV29-1, the J call TRBJ1-3; no clear D. The CDR3 runs 13 residues. In germline, CDR1 is SQVTM, CDR2 ANQGSEA. The CDR3 nucleotides read TGCAGCGCCAACTCGAGGGCTGGAAACGCCATATATTTT. Translating it yields CSANSRAGNAIYF.

Details on this clonotype: The conserved closing phenylalanine or tryptophan is absent in this CDR3, likely reflecting a read error. The chain uses TRBV2 and TRBJ2-2, with 16 bases fitting TRBD2. CDR1 is SNHLY, CDR2 FYNNEI, per germline. There are 17 residues in the CDR3. Germline trimming cut 6 bases from V and 6 bases from J; bases unmatched to any gene: 7. CDR3 residues: CASRGTSGRAGAGELFS. CDR3 nucleotides: TGTGCCAGCAGGGGGACTAGCGGGAGGGCCGGGGCCGGGGAGCTGTTTTCT.

This clonotype has a count of ten or more. This chain links TRBV5-1 with TRBJ2-7, with D perhaps matching TRBD1 (5 bases). Between the trimmed V and J ends, which lost 4 bases and 2 bases, there was a span of 16 bases. CDR1 is SGHRS, CDR2 YFSETQ, per germline. CDR3 length equals 15 residues. The CDR3 loop is CASSQTIDRTYEQYF. The CDR3 DNA follows: TGCGCCAGCAGCCAGACCATAGACAGAACCTACGAGCAGTACTTC.